Listed here are 20 T cell receptor beta chains from one sample, sequenced in a study of T cell repertoires in cytomegalovirus infection. From the reads, TCRdb called clonotypes with MiXCR, one entry per CDR3 protein. The table shows hundreds of thousands of distinct CDR3 sequences, with 25% to 30% occurring only once. Their cognate antigens are unknown. The sample in question was cultured PBMCs, obtained from culture after CMV antigen stimulation. The source of these receptors is a human donor in good health (CMV status not recorded). Some clones in this sample may be carry-over from other donors' samples.

The gene calls are TRBV7-2 and TRBJ2-7; 7 bases match TRBD1. The V segment lost 4 bases and the J segment 0 bases; nucleotides outside the gene matches: 6. CDR1 SGHTA and CDR2 FQGNSA come from the germline V gene. The CDR3 spans 15 residues. DNA for the CDR3: TGTGCCAGCAGCTCGAGGACAGGAAGCTCCTACGAGCAGTACTTC. It yields the protein CASSSRTGSSYEQYF. Full variable domain (outside the CDR3, taken from reference TRBV7-2 and TRBJ2-7): GAGVSQSPSNKVTEKGKDVELRCDPISGHTALYWYRQSLGQGLEFLIYFQGNSAPDKSGLPSDRFSAERTGGSVSTLTIQRTQQEDSAVYLCASSSRTGSSYEQYFGPGTRLTVT.

This clonotype was found a few times. The V gene is TRBV11-2, the J gene TRBJ2-3, with a tentative D call TRBD2 (6 bases). The CDR3 extends over 15 amino acids. CDR1 is SGHAT, CDR2 FQNNGV, per germline. Between the trimmed V and J ends, which lost 8 bases and 5 bases, there was a span of 20 bases. The CDR3 protein is CASLRAEGQIDTQYF. The CDR3 DNA reads as TGTGCCAGCCTCCGGGCGGAGGGCCAAATAGATACGCAGTATTTT. Together with reference TRBV11-2 and TRBJ2-3, the CDR3 gives the full variable domain: EAGVAQSPRYKIIEKRQSVAFWCNPISGHATLYWYQQILGQGPKLLIQFQNNGVVDDSQLPKDRFSAERLKGVDSTLKIQPAKLEDSAVYLCASLRAEGQIDTQYFGPGTRLTVL.

The chain is built from TRBV4-1 and TRBJ1-5; no clear D. CDR1 and CDR2 from the germline V gene are MGHRA and YSYEKL. The V and J ends lost 7 bases and 0 bases respectively, with 13 bases between them. This CDR3 contains 15 residues. CDR3: CASKLRDISNQPQHF. The CDR3 DNA follows: TGCGCCAGCAAACTTCGCGACATTAGCAATCAGCCCCAGCATTTT.

This clonotype was counted a few times. The chain links TRBV7-6 to TRBJ2-2; 14 bases line up with TRBD2. V shed 5 bases, J shed 5 bases, and the junction held 4 bases outside the gene matches. Germline V gene sequence: CDR1 SGHVS, CDR2 FNYEAQ. The CDR3 totals 16 residues. The CDR3 reads CASSDRTSGRTGELFF. The CDR3, as DNA: TGTGCCAGCAGCGATAGGACTAGCGGGAGGACCGGGGAGCTGTTTTTT.

J is TRBJ2-4 and V is TRBV20-1; 9 bases agree with TRBD2. The CDR3 is made up of 13 amino acids. The trim removed 0 bases at V and 6 bases at J, leaving 0 bases unmatched. Germline CDR1 DFQATT, CDR2 SNEGSKA (reference sequence). The CDR3 bases are TGCAGTGCTAGAGAACTAGCGGGAAACATTCAGTACTTC. As protein: CSARELAGNIQYF.

This clonotype was seen many times. This chain links TRBV11-2 with TRBJ1-2; tentative D call: TRBD1 (5 bases). The CDR3 runs to 13 residues. Trimming removed 5 bases from V and 4 bases from J, with 11 bases in between. Germline CDR1 is SGHAT and CDR2 is FQNNGV. CDR3 protein: CASSIRDSYGYTF. CDR3 sequence (DNA): TGTGCCAGCAGCATAAGAGACAGCTATGGCTACACCTTC.

V is TRBV6-5 and J is TRBJ2-2; 12 positions agree with TRBD2. V shed 2 bases and J 6 bases; nucleotides not matched to a gene: 7. Germline V gives CDR1 MNHEY, CDR2 SVGAGI. This CDR3 has 17 residues. CDR3: CASSYGWTSGTAGELFF. In DNA, the CDR3 is TGTGCCAGCAGTTACGGTTGGACTAGCGGGACGGCCGGGGAGCTGTTTTTT.

The chain carries TRBV19 and TRBJ1-5; TRBD1 agrees at 8 bases. Trimming cost V 3 bases and J 1 base; bases outside gene matches: 8. CDR3 size: 17 residues. Germline-derived CDR1 and CDR2 are LNHDA and SQIVND (reference sequence). Written as DNA, the CDR3 is TGTGCCAGTAGTATCTTCTGGACAGGGTCGAGCAATCAGCCCCAGCATTTT. This sequence encodes CASSIFWTGSSNQPQHF.

The chain joins TRBV7-9 to TRBJ2-1, with D possibly being TRBD2 (5 bases). V lost 0 bases, J lost 0 bases, and 6 bases lay in between. Germline values: CDR1 SEHNR, CDR2 FQNEAQ (reference sequence). The CDR3 sequence is 15 residues long. The CDR3 bases are TGTGCCAGCAGCTTAGCGGGAGACTCCTACAATGAGCAGTTCTTC. This translates into CASSLAGDSYNEQFF.

This chain links TRBV7-2 with TRBJ1-2, with 8 bases matching TRBD1. Germline loops: CDR1 SGHTA, CDR2 FQGNSA. CDR3 size: 14 residues. With V trimmed by 4 bases and J by 4 bases, 5 bases remained unmatched. The CDR3 DNA is TGTGCCAGCAGCTCCACAGGGGGAGTCTATGGCTACACCTTC. It translates to CASSSTGGVYGYTF.

This chain joins TRBV6-2 or TRBV6-3 and TRBJ2-1; 14 bases fit TRBD2. The J segment lost 9 bases and the V segment lost 6 bases, leaving 7 bases of the junction unmatched. The CDR3 has 15 amino acids. The germline gives CDR1 MNHEY, CDR2 SVGEGT. This chain's CDR3 is CASSTTSGRAREQFF. The CDR3 coding sequence is TGTGCCAGCAGCACGACTAGCGGGAGGGCCCGTGAGCAGTTCTTC.

In its sample, this clonotype was seen a few times. This chain uses TRBV28 with TRBJ2-7; D might be TRBD1 (5 bases). V was shortened by 5 bases and J by 0 bases, with 11 bases between the two germline ends. This CDR3 contains 14 residues. Per the germline V gene, CDR1 is MDHEN and CDR2 is SYDVKM. Here the CDR3 reads CASSRTPISYEQYF. The CDR3 bases are TGTGCCAGCAGTAGGACACCCATCTCCTACGAGCAGTACTTC.

This clonotype was found many times. This chain's CDR3 is CSARLIPDRGTEAFF. Here the CDR3 DNA reads TGCAGTGCCCGGTTAATACCCGACAGGGGCACTGAAGCTTTCTTT. The chain has TRBV20-1 and TRBJ1-1; 8 bases are shared with TRBD1. Germline trimming cut 6 bases from V and 4 bases from J; bases unmatched to any gene: 13. Germline loops: CDR1 DFQATT, CDR2 SNEGSKA (reference sequence). The CDR3 loop spans 15 amino acids.

The chain recombines TRBV10-3 with TRBJ2-1; 16 bases agree with TRBD2. CDR1 is ENHRY and CDR2 is SYGVKD in the germline V gene. The CDR3 is made up of 19 amino acids. V was clipped by 4 bases and J by 0 bases; unmatched bases: 6. CDR3 in DNA: TGTGCCATCAGTGTGTCCGGGACTAGCGGGGGGGTCTCCTACAATGAGCAGTTCTTC. Its protein is CAISVSGTSGGVSYNEQFF.

The chain carries TRBV7-9 and TRBJ1-1; D ambiguous. This CDR3 contains 15 residues. In germline, CDR1 is SEHNR, CDR2 FQNEAQ (reference sequence). Trimming stripped 5 bases from V and 0 bases from J, with 13 bases between. The CDR3 spells CASSPSAQMNTEAFF. CDR3 bases: TGTGCCAGCAGCCCATCAGCCCAGATGAACACTGAAGCTTTCTTT.

This chain joins TRBV6-2 or TRBV6-3 and TRBJ2-3; D is unresolved. The CDR3 is made up of 13 amino acids. Germline CDR1 reads MNHEY; CDR2 reads SVGEGT. The V end was cut by 7 bases, the J end by 4 bases, with 12 bases between. CDR3 sequence: CASTLIGADTQYF. The CDR3 coding sequence is TGTGCCAGCACCCTCATCGGAGCAGATACGCAGTATTTT.

The genes are TRBV19 and TRBJ1-5, with D unresolved. CDR1 and CDR2 from the germline V gene are LNHDA and SQIVND (reference sequence). V was clipped by 7 bases and J by 3 bases, with 10 bases between them. The CDR3 length is 13 residues. For the CDR3, the DNA is TGTGCCAGTACGAACTTAAACAATCAGCCCCAGCATTTT. Its protein product is CASTNLNNQPQHF.

V and J are TRBV20-1 and TRBJ2-1; TRBD1 matches at 7 bases. With 0 bases clipped from V and 2 bases from J, the junction kept 1 base outside the gene matches. Germline V gives CDR1 DFQATT, CDR2 SNEGSKA (reference sequence). The CDR3 covers 14 residues. The CDR3 nucleotides are TGCAGTGCTAGAGACAGGGGGACCTACAATGAGCAGTTCTTC. This translates into CSARDRGTYNEQFF.

The chain has TRBV19 and TRBJ2-7; 7 bases map to TRBD2. CDR3 length: 15 amino acids. Germline trimming cut 6 bases from V and 6 bases from J; bases unmatched to any gene: 14. Looked up from germline, CDR1 is LNHDA and CDR2 is SQIVND (reference sequence). CDR3 sequence (DNA): TGTGCCAGTAGACCAACAAGGGACTACCCTGGCGAGCAGTACTTC. This gives the protein CASRPTRDYPGEQYF.

V gene TRBV7-6 combines with J gene TRBJ2-1; 10 positions agree with TRBD2. The CDR3 is made up of 15 amino acids. Germline V gene sequence: CDR1 SGHVS, CDR2 FNYEAQ. The V gene end was trimmed by 3 bases and the J gene end by 4 bases; junction bases not matched to a gene: 3. The CDR3: CASSFGTSAYNEQFF. The CDR3 DNA reads TGTGCCAGCAGCTTCGGGACTAGCGCTTACAATGAGCAGTTCTTC.